A selection of T cell receptor beta chains follows, all from one sample in a study of shared clonotypes between healthy human individuals. This table comes from immunoSEQ multiplex PCR, and its TCRdb copy is limited to in-frame clones, with some not included. The table records around 1.9 million clones, 85% to 95% of them present only once. The material sequenced was naive CD8+ T cells from PBMCs. These TCRs come from a young man in good health. Some clones in this sample may be carry-over from other donors' samples. Both conserved end residues are part of each CDR3. Each record gives: CDR3 DNA, CDR3 protein, clone size, V gene, D gene, J gene. D genes are given only for firm matches. Size tells how often a clone was seen (once, few, many) or the class of an expanded clone, and some rows leave it out.

cdr3_nt: TGTGCCAGCGCTTGGCGCCAAGGACAGGGAACCCCCATATATTTT
cdr3_aa: CASAWRQGQGTPIYF
clone_size: -
v_call: TRBV6-5
d_call: TRBD1
j_call: TRBJ1-3

cdr3_nt: TGTGCCAGCAGCCCATCCGGGAACTACAATGAGCAGTTCTTC
cdr3_aa: CASSPSGNYNEQFF
clone_size: -
v_call: TRBV28
d_call: -
j_call: TRBJ2-1

cdr3_nt: TGTGCCAGCAGCTCGGACAGGGGGCTATCCTACGAGCAGTACTTC
cdr3_aa: CASSSDRGLSYEQYF
clone_size: -
v_call: TRBV14
d_call: TRBD1
j_call: TRBJ2-7

cdr3_nt: TGTGCCAGCTCACCTGACGGGGTTGAAGCTTTCTTT
cdr3_aa: CASSPDGVEAFF
clone_size: -
v_call: TRBV18
d_call: -
j_call: TRBJ1-1

cdr3_nt: TGTGCCAGCAGTTTATCGCAGGGTTGGACTGAAGCTTTCTTT
cdr3_aa: CASSLSQGWTEAFF
clone_size: few
v_call: TRBV27
d_call: -
j_call: TRBJ1-1

cdr3_nt: TGTGCCAGCAGCTTGGTAGTGTCGCCCTACGAGCAGTACTTC
cdr3_aa: CASSLVVSPYEQYF
clone_size: -
v_call: TRBV7-8
d_call: -
j_call: TRBJ2-7

cdr3_nt: TGTGCCAGCAGCTTAGACGGCGAGCAGTACTTC
cdr3_aa: CASSLDGEQYF
clone_size: -
v_call: TRBV7-9
d_call: -
j_call: TRBJ2-7

cdr3_nt: TGCGCCAGCAGCTGGACAATCTCCTACGAGCAGTACTTC
cdr3_aa: CASSWTISYEQYF
clone_size: -
v_call: TRBV5-1
d_call: -
j_call: TRBJ2-7

cdr3_nt: TGCGCCAGCAGCCAACTTCGGGGGGCAAATCAGCCCCAGCATTTT
cdr3_aa: CASSQLRGANQPQHF
clone_size: -
v_call: TRBV4-1
d_call: -
j_call: TRBJ1-5

cdr3_nt: TGCGCCAGCAGCCAAGGGAGGGACAGGGTAAACGGGGAGCTGTTTTTT
cdr3_aa: CASSQGRDRVNGELFF
clone_size: -
v_call: TRBV4-3
d_call: TRBD1
j_call: TRBJ2-2

cdr3_nt: TGTGCCAGCAGTTCCACGGCCGAGCAGTACTTC
cdr3_aa: CASSSTAEQYF
clone_size: once
v_call: TRBV28
d_call: -
j_call: TRBJ2-7

cdr3_nt: TGTGCCAGCAGCCTGGCACAGGGTTTCTATGGCTACACCTTC
cdr3_aa: CASSLAQGFYGYTF
clone_size: once
v_call: TRBV5-6
d_call: -
j_call: TRBJ1-2

cdr3_nt: TGTGCCAGCTCTCAGGGACTAGCGGGAGTCAATGAGCAGTTCTTC
cdr3_aa: CASSQGLAGVNEQFF
clone_size: -
v_call: TRBV18
d_call: TRBD2
j_call: TRBJ2-1

cdr3_nt: TGTGCCAGCAGTTTATGGGCAGGGAATCCCTACGAGCAGTACTTC
cdr3_aa: CASSLWAGNPYEQYF
clone_size: -
v_call: TRBV28
d_call: -
j_call: TRBJ2-7

cdr3_nt: TGTGCCAGCGGGCAGTCGGTAGGGGGCGCTGAAGCTTTCTTT
cdr3_aa: CASGQSVGGAEAFF
clone_size: -
v_call: TRBV27
d_call: TRBD1
j_call: TRBJ1-1

cdr3_nt: TGTGCCAGCAGCTCAAGGGACTCAAATGAGCAGTTCTTC
cdr3_aa: CASSSRDSNEQFF
clone_size: -
v_call: TRBV7-2
d_call: -
j_call: TRBJ2-1

cdr3_nt: TGTGCCAGCAGTCGGGGACAGCACCTGACCACAGGAGAGACCCAGTACTTC
cdr3_aa: CASSRGQHLTTGETQYF
clone_size: -
v_call: TRBV4-2
d_call: TRBD1
j_call: TRBJ2-5